Here is one TCR beta chain with its context. Its target is unknown. This sample stems from a study of a mutant IDH1 vaccine in newly diagnosed glioma. On the study more broadly: Commencement of vaccination occurred 4-6 weeks following radiotherapy alone, or concurrently with temozolomide cycles. Most patients had radiochemotherapy with temozolomide before enrollment; others had one alone.

The time point here: week 11, during vaccination. With topical imiquimod, each dose of the vaccine consisted of 300 ug of mutant IDH1 20-mer peptide. Each tumor in the donors was a new WHO grade 3 or 4 astrocytoma, IDH1-mutant and ATRX-lost. Clones were sequenced by immunoSEQ multiplex PCR, and TCRdb holds only the in-frame ones, with some missing. The sample holds roughly 120,000 clones, about 82% seen once. This CDR3 has 15 amino acids. Per the germline V gene, CDR1 is MRHNA and CDR2 is SNTAGT. Deletions cut 6 bases from V and 0 bases from J, with 13 bases between. Overall study findings and caveats: Pseudoprogression appeared independent of alterations in top peripheral clonotypes.

Here the sequenced sample was PBMCs, taken from a glioma patient whose treatment included an IDH1 peptide vaccine. The chain has TRBV6-4 and TRBJ2-3; the D call may be TRBD1 or TRBD2 (5 bases each). The clonotype comes from a man between 35 and 55 years old with glioma. Here the CDR3 DNA reads TGTGCCAGCAGCTCCGGGACGACGAGCACAGATACGCAGTATTTT. This translates into CASSSGTTSTDTQYF.